What follows are 6 T cell receptor beta chains derived from one specimen sequenced in a study of identical twins. TCRdb called the 5' RACE reads again in MiXCR, with one record for every CDR3 protein. The sample lists approximately 1.8 million distinct CDR3 sequences, about 32% occurring once. Sequencing was performed on cord blood. These receptors all stem from a newborn girl in good health.

This sequence joins TRBV6-2 or TRBV6-3 and TRBJ1-1; 9 bases are shared with TRBD1. The CDR3 loop spans 14 amino acids. CDR1 is MNHEY and CDR2 is SVGEGT in the germline V gene. Losses at the gene ends were 0 bases for V and 5 bases for J; bases not matched to a gene: 1. Here the CDR3 reads CASSYSGTGTEAFF. The DNA for the CDR3 is TGTGCCAGCAGTTACTCCGGGACAGGGACTGAAGCTTTCTTT.

The chain uses TRBV7-9 and TRBJ2-2; D perhaps matches TRBD1 (5 bases). Germline CDR1 is SEHNR and CDR2 is FQNEAQ (reference sequence). V lost 3 bases to trimming and J lost 5 bases, with 16 bases between them. The CDR3 is 16 amino acids. CDR3 nucleotide sequence: TGTGCCAGCAGCTTCGGCAGGGTGGTCTTTACCGGGGAGCTGTTTTTT. Translation gives CASSFGRVVFTGELFF. The full variable domain, in which reference TRBV7-9 and TRBJ2-2 provide the parts outside the CDR3, is DTGVSQNPRHKITKRGQNVTFRCDPISEHNRLYWYRQTLGQGPEFLTYFQNEAQLEKSRLLSDRFSAERPKGSFSTLEIQRTEQGDSAMYLCASSFGRVVFTGELFFGEGSRLTVL.

This clonotype was seen ten or more times. This rearrangement joins TRBV12-3 or TRBV12-4 to TRBJ2-1; 8 bases are a match to TRBD2. The CDR3 is 15 amino acids. J gave up 6 bases and V 8 bases, and 12 bases lay outside the gene matches. Here the CDR3 DNA reads TGTGCCAGCGGCGCCGGGACTAGGTCATTCAATGAGCAGTTCTTC. Protein product: CASGAGTRSFNEQFF.

This chain links TRBV29-1 with TRBJ2-1, with unresolved D. V lost 4 bases to trimming and J lost 10 bases, with 23 bases between them. Germline V CDR1 and CDR2: SQVTM, ANQGSEA. The CDR3 is 15 amino acids. The CDR3 spells CSVASNPGRSYEQFF. The CDR3 bases are TGCAGCGTTGCGTCGAATCCTGGACGGTCCTACGAGCAGTTCTTC.

The chain uses TRBV28 and TRBJ2-7; tentative D call: TRBD1 (6 bases). The CDR3 consists of 15 residues. Germline-derived CDR1 and CDR2 are MDHEN and SYDVKM. Trimming pared 4 bases from V and 2 bases from J, leaving 15 bases between. The CDR3, as DNA: TGTGCCAGCAGTTCATACGGGACACCCACCTACGAGCAGTACTTC. Translating it yields CASSSYGTPTYEQYF.

A few counts support this clonotype. The rearrangement links TRBV10-3 to TRBJ1-1; D unresolved. The length of the CDR3 is 16 residues. Between the trimmed V and J ends, which lost 2 bases and 2 bases, there was a span of 15 bases. Germline CDR1 reads ENHRY; CDR2 reads SYGVKD. CDR3 protein: CAISEKGEEGNTEAFF. For the CDR3, the DNA is TGTGCCATCAGTGAGAAGGGTGAGGAAGGCAACACTGAAGCTTTCTTT.